Listed below are T cell receptor beta chains from one sample, sequenced in a study of cytomegalovirus exposure and HLA in healthy donors. TCRdb's copy holds only in-frame clones and misses some; the assay was immunoSEQ multiplex PCR. The data show around 80,000 clones, approximately 65% seen once. Material: PBMCs. These receptors were collected from a male donor in good health and CMV-seropositive. Both conserved end residues are part of each CDR3. The D gene is left open where the match is weak. Size tells how often a clone was seen (once, few, many) or the class of an expanded clone, and some rows leave it out.

j_gene	d_gene	abundance	v_gene	CDR3nt	CDR3aa
TRBJ2-1	TRBD2	NA	TRBV28	TGTGCCAGCAGTTTAGTGGGAGGGCCGTACAATGAGCAGTTCTTC	CASSLVGGPYNEQFF
TRBJ2-3	TRBD2	NA	TRBV7-9	TGTGCCAGCAGCTTTCTAGCGGGCTCCACAGATACGCAGTATTTT	CASSFLAGSTDTQYF
TRBJ1-1	NA	NA	TRBV6-5	TGTGCCAGCAGTTACGGCGGGAGGACTGAAGCTTTCTTT	CASSYGGRTEAFF
TRBJ1-2	TRBD1	NA	TRBV30	TGTGCCTGGAGTCGGGGACAGGGCGGAGGCTACACCTTC	CAWSRGQGGGYTF
TRBJ2-5	NA	few	TRBV10-2	TGCGCCAGCAGCGCCGGGGAGTCTTACCAAGAGACCCAGTACTTC	CASSAGESYQETQYF
TRBJ2-7	TRBD2	NA	TRBV7-2	TGTGCCAGCAGCTTAAGGCGGGGGGGACTAGGAAAAATGTACTTC	CASSLRRGGLGKMYF
TRBJ2-3	NA	NA	TRBV7-2	TGTGCCAGCAGCTTAGATCTAGAGAAGGCGGGTACGCAGTATTTT	CASSLDLEKAGTQYF
TRBJ2-1	TRBD2	NA	TRBV7-3	TGTGCCAGCAGCTTAGTCCTAGCGGGAGAGGGTGAGCAGTTCTTC	CASSLVLAGEGEQFF
TRBJ1-6	NA	NA	TRBV14	TGTGCCAGCAGCCAAGGGGGGCGCACCCTCCACTTT	CASSQGGRTLHF
TRBJ1-1	TRBD1	few	TRBV27	TGTGCCAGCAGCTCTAAAACCGGGACAGGGAGGACTGAAGCTTTCTTT	CASSSKTGTGRTEAFF
TRBJ2-7	NA	few	TRBV25-1	TGTGCCAGCAGTGAATACGGAAGGGAGGACTCCTACGAGCAGTACTTC	CASSEYGREDSYEQYF
TRBJ2-6	TRBD1	NA	TRBV7-8	TGTGCCAGCAGCTTGGGGACAGGGGGCTTCTCTGGGGCCAACGTCCTGACTTTC	CASSLGTGGFSGANVLTF
TRBJ2-7	TRBD2	NA	TRBV7-9	TGTGCCAGCAGCCTAGGATCTAGCGGGGGATCCTACGAGCAGTACTTC	CASSLGSSGGSYEQYF
TRBJ2-5	TRBD1	few	TRBV30	TGTGCTTGGAGTTGGGACAGGTCCCAAGAGACCCAGTACTTC	CAWSWDRSQETQYF
TRBJ2-3	TRBD2	NA	TRBV5-6	TGTGCCAGCAGCTCGGGACTAGCGGGGACGACAGATACGCAGTATTTT	CASSSGLAGTTDTQYF
TRBJ2-3	TRBD2	NA	TRBV9	TGTGCCAGCAGCGTCGGGGACTACTCCGCAGATACGCAGTATTTT	CASSVGDYSADTQYF
TRBJ2-3	NA	NA	TRBV11-2	TGTGCCAGCAGCTTAGGGGTGCTAGCGAGATATTTT	CASSLGVLARYF
TRBJ2-2	NA	NA	TRBV6-5	TGTGCCAGCAGTTTAGTAGTAGCAATCGGGGAGCTGTTTTTT	CASSLVVAIGELFF
TRBJ2-7	TRBD2	NA	TRBV28	TGTGCCAGCAGTTTAAGCGGGAGGCCACCCTACGAGCAGTACTTC	CASSLSGRPPYEQYF
TRBJ2-7	TRBD2	NA	TRBV7-9	TGTGCCAGCAGCTTAGTCAGCGGGGAGCAAGCCTACGAGCAGTACTTC	CASSLVSGEQAYEQYF
TRBJ1-5	NA	NA	TRBV7-6	TGTGCCAGCGCTCGCCCGGGAGAGGTGAGCCCTCGAAATAGCAATCAGCCCCAGCATTTT	CASARPGEVSPRNSNQPQHF
TRBJ1-6	TRBD1	NA	TRBV27	TGTGCCAGCAGTTTAATAGGACAGGGGGTCTATAATTCACCCCTCCACTTT	CASSLIGQGVYNSPLHF
TRBJ2-3	NA	NA	TRBV4-2	TGTGCCAGCAGCCAAAACAGGGTTTCCCTCGCAGATACGCAGTATTTT	CASSQNRVSLADTQYF
TRBJ1-2	TRBD1	NA	TRBV5-1	TGCGCCAGCAGCCTAGGGACAGGGGGTGGCTACACCTTC	CASSLGTGGGYTF
TRBJ2-7	TRBD1	once	TRBV7-9	TGTGCCAGCAGGGACAGGGAAAAAGTGGGCGAGCAGTACTTC	CASRDREKVGEQYF
TRBJ2-6	TRBD1	NA	TRBV25-1	TGTGCCAGCAGTCCTACCTCGGGACAGAGATCTGGGGCCAACGTCCTGACTTTC	CASSPTSGQRSGANVLTF
TRBJ2-1	NA	NA	TRBV29-1	TGCAGCGTCGAGCGAGCCAGCTACAATGAGCAGTTCTTC	CSVERASYNEQFF
TRBJ1-2	TRBD1	NA	TRBV6-4	TGTGCCAGCAGTCCTGGACAGGGGGCTCGGGGCTACACCTTC	CASSPGQGARGYTF
TRBJ2-7	NA	NA	TRBV18	TGTGCCAGCTCCTTAACACAGGGTAACGAGCAGTACTTC	CASSLTQGNEQYF
TRBJ2-7	TRBD1	NA	TRBV11-2	TGTGCCAGCAGTATGGACAGGTTGCCCAACGAGCAGTACTTC	CASSMDRLPNEQYF
TRBJ1-3	TRBD1	NA	TRBV9	TGTGCCAGCAGCTCCTCCGGGACAGGGGAGTCGGGAAACACCATATATTTT	CASSSSGTGESGNTIYF
TRBJ2-1	TRBD2	NA	TRBV6-1	TGTGCCAGCAGTGAGGACCGAGCGGGGGAGGAGTTCTTC	CASSEDRAGEEFF
TRBJ2-1	TRBD1	NA	TRBV5-6	TGTGCCAGCAGCTTGGGCGCAGGGGGCTCTGTAGATTTTGAGCAGTTCTTC	CASSLGAGGSVDFEQFF
TRBJ1-1	NA	medium-sized	TRBV19	TGTGCCAGTAGCCTTGACTGGTACACTGAAGCTTTCTTT	CASSLDWYTEAFF
TRBJ2-3	TRBD1	once	TRBV6-5	TGTGCCAGCAGTCTAGGGACAGCCACAGATACGCAGTATTTT	CASSLGTATDTQYF